The clone carrying this TCR beta chain was seen just once. The antigen remains undetermined. The data belong to a study of somatic mutations in cytotoxic T cells in rheumatoid arthritis. The overall study: Several of the V beta antibody-stained T-cell populations were flow-sorted at nearly 100% purity; V beta1+ cells were among them and were sequenced for TCRB. Findings of the study overall: Rheumatoid arthritis patients, but not healthy controls, exhibited increasing CD8+ clonality with age. A finding that went unadjusted for multiple comparisons was the slight underrepresentation of TRBV07 in rheumatoid arthritis patients.

Germline lookup yields CDR1 SEHNR and CDR2 FQNEAQ (reference sequence). CDR3 length equals 19 residues. Trimming pared 2 bases from V and 1 base from J, leaving 23 bases between. Sequenced by immunoSEQ multiplex PCR; TCRdb stores in-frame clones only, minus some. The table records some 10,000 clones, 85% to 95% of them present only once. Flow cytometry was used to check the purity of CD4+ and CD8+ cells, which had been isolated by positive magnetic bead selection. The sequence came from a woman between 18 and 29 years old with rheumatoid arthritis. V is TRBV7-9 and J is TRBJ2-5; the D gene is possibly TRBD2 (5 bases). The sample was CD8+ T cells sorted from blood. CDR3: CASSLPRNGWGESQETQYF. For the CDR3, the DNA is TGTGCCAGCAGCTTACCAAGAAACGGGTGGGGAGAAAGCCAAGAGACCCAGTACTTC.